This T cell receptor (beta chain) was sequenced in a study of T cell clones after liver transplantation. About the research overall: Tolerant meant at least one year fully off immunosuppression without liver enzymes above twice normal.

Alloreactive TCRbeta sequences came from sequencing proliferating CFSE-low cells in the MLR. TCRdb's table, derived via immunoSEQ multiplex PCR, lists solely in-frame clones and lacks some. The sample yields approximately 3,000 clones, roughly 23% seen once. This clone was detected a few times. What it recognizes is unknown. This CDR3 comprises 12 residues. The germline gives CDR1 SGHAT, CDR2 FQNNGV. V lost 2 bases to trimming and J lost 13 bases; unmatched junction nucleotides: 6. The sequence was collected from a human patient who received a liver transplant. A share of the T cells may be of graft donor origin. The chain couples TRBV11-2 to TRBJ2-5; 8 bases match TRBD2. The sequenced sample was CD4+ T cells from PBMCs cultured with third-party cells. CDR3 sequence: CASSLMRGELYF. The CDR3, as DNA: TGTGCCAGCAGCTTAATGCGGGGGGAGTTGTACTTC.